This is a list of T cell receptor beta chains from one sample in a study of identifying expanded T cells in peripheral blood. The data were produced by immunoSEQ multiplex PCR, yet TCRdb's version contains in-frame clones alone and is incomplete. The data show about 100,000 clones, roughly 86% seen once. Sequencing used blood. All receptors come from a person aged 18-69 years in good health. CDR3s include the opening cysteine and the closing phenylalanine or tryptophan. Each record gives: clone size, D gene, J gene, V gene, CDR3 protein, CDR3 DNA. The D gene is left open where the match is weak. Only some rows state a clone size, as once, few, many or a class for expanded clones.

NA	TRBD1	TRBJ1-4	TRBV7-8	CASSLGDRGRRRGNEKLFF	TGTGCCAGCAGCTTGGGGGACAGGGGGCGCCGGCGGGGTAATGAAAAACTGTTTTTT
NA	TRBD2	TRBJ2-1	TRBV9	CASSVRGASGGPFDEQFF	TGTGCCAGCAGCGTAAGGGGAGCTAGCGGGGGGCCTTTTGATGAGCAGTTCTTC
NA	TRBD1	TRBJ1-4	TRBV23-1	CASSQSFHPGQGDEKLFF	TGCGCCAGCAGTCAATCTTTTCACCCGGGACAGGGGGATGAAAAACTGTTTTTT
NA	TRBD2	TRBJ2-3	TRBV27	CASSFTVLAGDTDTQYF	TGTGCCAGCAGTTTTACCGTGCTAGCGGGGGACACAGATACGCAGTATTTT
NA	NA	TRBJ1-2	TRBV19	CASNTRTGGYGYTF	TGTGCCAGTAACACACGGACCGGGGGCTATGGCTACACCTTC
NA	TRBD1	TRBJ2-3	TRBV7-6	CASSLEGQGAQDTQYF	TGTGCCAGCAGCTTAGAGGGGCAGGGGGCGCAGGATACGCAGTATTTT
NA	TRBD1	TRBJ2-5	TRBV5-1	CASSSTGGRETQYF	TGCGCCAGCAGCTCTACAGGGGGGAGGGAGACCCAGTACTTC
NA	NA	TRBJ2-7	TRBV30	CAWGRSYREQYF	TGTGCCTGGGGTCGGAGTTATCGCGAGCAGTACTTC
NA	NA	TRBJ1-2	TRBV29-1	CSVGPGNFSYTF	TGCAGCGTTGGGCCAGGGAATTTTAGCTACACCTTC
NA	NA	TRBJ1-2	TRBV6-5	CASSYSRQAGVHGYTF	TGTGCCAGCAGTTACTCGCGGCAGGCAGGGGTGCATGGCTACACCTTC
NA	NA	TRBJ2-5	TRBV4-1	CASSHLPGDQETQYF	TGCGCCAGCAGCCATCTTCCAGGGGACCAAGAGACCCAGTACTTC
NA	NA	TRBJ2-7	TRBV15	CATSGEGVYSYEQYF	TGTGCCACCAGCGGAGAGGGTGTGTACTCCTACGAGCAGTACTTC
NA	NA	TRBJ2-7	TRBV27	CASSLSNGYPYEQYF	TGTGCCAGCAGTTTATCGAACGGGTACCCCTACGAGCAGTACTTC
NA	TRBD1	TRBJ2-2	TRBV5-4	CASSFWRQGNFRTGELFF	TGTGCCAGCAGCTTCTGGCGACAGGGGAATTTCAGGACCGGGGAGCTGTTTTTT
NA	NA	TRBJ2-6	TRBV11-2	CASSPGAGVLSGANVLTF	TGTGCCAGCAGCCCTGGGGCAGGGGTGCTCTCTGGGGCCAACGTCCTGACTTTC
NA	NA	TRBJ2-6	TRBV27	CASSSPLTQSSGANVLTF	TGTGCCAGCAGTTCACCATTGACACAAAGCTCTGGGGCCAACGTCCTGACTTTC
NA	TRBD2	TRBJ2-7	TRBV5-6	CASSSILAGGYEQYF	TGTGCCAGCAGCTCGATTCTAGCGGGAGGTTACGAGCAGTACTTC
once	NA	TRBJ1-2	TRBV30	CAWTGGGYGYTF	TGTGCCTGGACTGGGGGCGGCTATGGCTACACCTTC
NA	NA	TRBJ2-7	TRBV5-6	CASSGASYEQYF	TGTGCCAGCAGCGGGGCCTCCTACGAGCAGTACTTC
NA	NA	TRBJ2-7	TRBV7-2	CASSLAPITRGVLEQYF	TGTGCCAGCAGCTTAGCGCCTATAACCAGGGGGGTACTCGAGCAGTACTTC
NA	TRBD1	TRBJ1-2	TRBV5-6	CASSLAGRRGRGGYTF	TGTGCCAGCAGCTTGGCCGGTAGGAGGGGGCGCGGAGGCTACACCTTC
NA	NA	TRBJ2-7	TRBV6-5	CASSRGGEQYF	TGTGCCAGCAGTAGGGGGGGGGAGCAGTACTTC
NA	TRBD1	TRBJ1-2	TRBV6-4	CASSDGSGGYGYTF	TGTGCCAGCAGTGACGGGTCAGGGGGTTATGGCTACACCTTC
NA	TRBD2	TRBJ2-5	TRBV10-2	CASSEGGGETQYF	TGCGCCAGCAGTGAGGGCGGGGGAGAGACCCAGTACTTC
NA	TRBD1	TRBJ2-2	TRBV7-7	CASSRDRGLRARDTGELFF	TGTGCCAGCAGCCGGGACAGGGGGCTTAGGGCCAGGGACACCGGGGAGCTGTTTTTT
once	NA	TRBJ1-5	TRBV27	CASSPQGGVSNQPQHF	TGTGCCAGCAGTCCTCAAGGAGGGGTGAGCAATCAGCCCCAGCATTTT
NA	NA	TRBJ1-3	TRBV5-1	CASSLAGNTIYF	TGCGCCAGCAGCTTGGCTGGAAACACCATATATTTT
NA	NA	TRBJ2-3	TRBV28	CATSIRGTQYF	TGTGCCACCTCCATTAGGGGTACGCAGTATTTT
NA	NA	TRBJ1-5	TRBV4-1	CASSPFGGSGNQPQHF	TGCGCCAGCAGCCCGTTCGGGGGCTCGGGGAATCAGCCCCAGCATTTT
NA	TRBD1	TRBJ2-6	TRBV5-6	CASSFRDRLLSGANVLTF	TGTGCCAGCAGCTTCCGGGACAGATTACTCTCTGGGGCCAACGTCCTGACTTTC
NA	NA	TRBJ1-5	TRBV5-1	CASSLAPLDGSLSNQPQHF	TGCGCCAGCAGCTTGGCTCCTCTGGACGGCTCCCTTAGCAATCAGCCCCAGCATTTT
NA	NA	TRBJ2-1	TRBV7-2	CASSLGTGYLGDEQFF	TGTGCCAGCAGCTTAGGAACAGGTTATCTGGGGGATGAGCAGTTCTTC
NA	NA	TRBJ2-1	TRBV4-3	CASSHQLEAPAEQFF	TGCGCCAGCAGCCACCAACTAGAGGCCCCCGCGGAGCAGTTCTTC
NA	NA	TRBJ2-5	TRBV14	CASSQPTGNQETQYF	TGTGCCAGCAGCCAACCCACCGGAAACCAAGAGACCCAGTACTTC
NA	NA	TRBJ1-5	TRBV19	CASSIQPRGNQPQHF	TGTGCCAGTAGTATCCAACCGAGAGGCAATCAGCCCCAGCATTTT
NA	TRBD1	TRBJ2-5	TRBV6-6	CASRLGTGSGETQYF	TGTGCCAGCAGGCTCGGGACAGGGTCGGGAGAGACCCAGTACTTC
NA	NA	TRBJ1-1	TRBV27	CASGIRESTEAFF	TGTGCCAGCGGAATCAGGGAAAGTACTGAAGCTTTCTTT
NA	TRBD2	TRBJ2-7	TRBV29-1	CSVEGGAGGTYEQYF	TGCAGCGTTGAAGGTGGCGCGGGAGGAACCTACGAGCAGTACTTC
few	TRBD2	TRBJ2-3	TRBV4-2	CASSQEGRGSPTDTQYF	TGTGCCAGCAGCCAAGAAGGGCGGGGGTCCCCCACAGATACGCAGTATTTT
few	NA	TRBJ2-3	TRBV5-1	CASSLRADTQYF	TGCGCCAGCAGCTTGCGAGCCGATACGCAGTATTTT